This T cell receptor beta chain derives from a study of blood T cell repertoires in COVID-19. Study in general: Sites in the United States, Italy and Spain provided acute and convalescent COVID-19 samples. T cells, B-cell-depleted T cells, or PBMCs provided the cDNA or gDNA that served as material.

V was pared by 5 bases and J by 0 bases, with 5 bases of the junction left unmatched. Germline V lookup: CDR1 KGHSH, CDR2 LQKENI. The CDR3 loop spans 16 amino acids. In the source study's methods: Using reference gene primer amplification, nucleated cell counts were estimated. TCRdb's table, derived via immunoSEQ multiplex PCR, lists solely in-frame clones and lacks some. V and J calls and clone size are those listed in that table; D and trimming were worked out from the DNA. Of around 190,000 clones detected, approximately 90% appear once; the ten largest clones hold approximately 1.1%. Sequencing was performed on peripheral blood. The origin of this receptor is a man aged 30-40 years with acute or convalescent COVID-19. This chain links TRBV18 with TRBJ2-2, with 8 bases fitting TRBD1. CDR3 DNA: TGTGCCAGCTCAAACAACAGGGGGGCGAACACCGGGGAGCTGTTTTTT. Translated, it gives CASSNNRGANTGELFF.